The rows below give T cell receptor beta chains drawn from one sample of a study of OX40 agonist ivuxolimab in advanced cancers. The repertoire was sequenced with immunoSEQ multiplex PCR; TCRdb's copy has only in-frame clones and lacks some. The sample consists of 45,000 or so clones, roughly 90% of them appearing once. The sequencing here drew on CD4+ or CD8+ T cells sorted from blood, taken in a trial of the OX40 agonist ivuxolimab. The receptors originated from an adult with an advanced solid tumor such as melanoma, head and neck, liver or kidney cancer. Both conserved end residues are part of each CDR3. The D gene is left open where the match is weak. Rows give clone size only sometimes, using once, few, many, or a class for an expanded clone.

size: few
D: NA
V: TRBV29-1
J: TRBJ1-2
DNA: TGCAGCGTCCTAGGGGGAAGTAACTATGGCTACACCTTC
CDR3: CSVLGGSNYGYTF

size: NA
D: NA
V: TRBV25-1
J: TRBJ2-2
DNA: TGTGCCAGCAGCCCTAGTGCTAGCGCGAACACCGGGGAGCTGTTTTTT
CDR3: CASSPSASANTGELFF

size: few
D: NA
V: TRBV5-5
J: TRBJ2-3
DNA: TGTGCCAGCAGCCTCGTGGCAGGGTCAGATACGCAGTATTTT
CDR3: CASSLVAGSDTQYF

size: NA
D: NA
V: TRBV15
J: TRBJ1-4
DNA: TGTGCCACCAGCGAAGAAATTGCAACTAATGAAAAACTGTTTTTT
CDR3: CATSEEIATNEKLFF

size: NA
D: NA
V: TRBV5-6
J: TRBJ1-5
DNA: TGTGCCAGCAGCTCAATAAATCAGCCCCAGCATTTT
CDR3: CASSSINQPQHF

size: NA
D: NA
V: TRBV28
J: TRBJ1-5
DNA: TGTGCCAGCAGTTCAAATCTCCGCCAGCCCCAGCATTTT
CDR3: CASSSNLRQPQHF

size: NA
D: NA
V: TRBV29-1
J: TRBJ2-1
DNA: TGCAGCGTTGATCAACTAGAGCTCCGTAACTCCTACAATGAGCAGTTCTTC
CDR3: CSVDQLELRNSYNEQFF

size: NA
D: NA
V: TRBV9
J: TRBJ2-7
DNA: TGTGCCAGCAGCGTAGGGGGTAGCGCAGACTACGAGCAGTACTTC
CDR3: CASSVGGSADYEQYF

size: NA
D: NA
V: TRBV5-1
J: TRBJ1-5
DNA: TGCGCCAGCAGCTTGGTACCCGCGGAGCCCCAGCATTTT
CDR3: CASSLVPAEPQHF

size: NA
D: NA
V: TRBV19
J: TRBJ1-2
DNA: TGTGCCAGTAGTATAGCAAGGGCTATTGACTATGGCTACACCTTC
CDR3: CASSIARAIDYGYTF

size: NA
D: NA
V: TRBV7-8
J: TRBJ2-1
DNA: TGTGCCAGCAGCCCCCATGGAGCGGTGCCTTCCAATGAGCAGTTCTTC
CDR3: CASSPHGAVPSNEQFF

size: NA
D: NA
V: TRBV4-2
J: TRBJ2-2
DNA: TGTGCCAGCAGCCGTAATACCGGGGAGCTGTTTTTT
CDR3: CASSRNTGELFF

size: NA
D: TRBD2
V: TRBV15
J: TRBJ2-3
DNA: TGTGCCACCAGCAAGCCCCCGGGACTAGCTGCAGATACGCAGTATTTT
CDR3: CATSKPPGLAADTQYF

size: NA
D: NA
V: TRBV2
J: TRBJ2-4
DNA: TGTGCCAGCAGTGAAGCGCTTCAGGAGCTAGCCAAAAACATTCAGTACTTC
CDR3: CASSEALQELAKNIQYF

size: NA
D: TRBD1
V: TRBV7-2
J: TRBJ2-7
DNA: TGTGCCAGCAGCTTCAGGGGACAGCTCTACGAGCAGTACTTC
CDR3: CASSFRGQLYEQYF

size: once
D: NA
V: TRBV4-1
J: TRBJ2-7
DNA: TGCGCCAGCAGCCAAGATACTGAGGGCAGCTACGAGCAGTACTTC
CDR3: CASSQDTEGSYEQYF

size: many
D: NA
V: TRBV9
J: TRBJ1-3
DNA: TGTGCCAGCCAGGGAGGTGGAAACACCATATATTTT
CDR3: CASQGGGNTIYF

size: NA
D: TRBD1
V: TRBV27
J: TRBJ1-4
DNA: TGTGCCAGCAGTTACAGGGGGAAATTTGAAAAACTGTTTTTT
CDR3: CASSYRGKFEKLFF

size: NA
D: NA
V: TRBV19
J: TRBJ1-1
DNA: TGTGCCAGTAGTATAACAGGGTCGAACACTGAAGCTTTCTTT
CDR3: CASSITGSNTEAFF

size: NA
D: NA
V: TRBV7-9
J: TRBJ2-5
DNA: TGTGCCAGCAGCTTAGAAGCGGATGAGACCCAGTACTTC
CDR3: CASSLEADETQYF

size: NA
D: NA
V: TRBV27
J: TRBJ1-2
DNA: TGTGCCAGCAGTTTATCGGGCAGCAGGGGCTACACCTTC
CDR3: CASSLSGSRGYTF

size: NA
D: NA
V: TRBV9
J: TRBJ1-2
DNA: TGTGCCAGCAGCGTCAGATCAGACCTTAACTATGGCTACACCTTC
CDR3: CASSVRSDLNYGYTF

size: NA
D: TRBD1
V: TRBV30
J: TRBJ2-1
DNA: TGTGCCTGGACTCCCAGGGGGAATGAGCAGTTCTTC
CDR3: CAWTPRGNEQFF

size: NA
D: TRBD1
V: TRBV11-2
J: TRBJ2-7
DNA: TGTGCCAGCAGCTTGGGCAGGGGGAGAGACGAGCAGTACTTC
CDR3: CASSLGRGRDEQYF

size: NA
D: NA
V: TRBV10-3
J: TRBJ1-2
DNA: TGTGCCATCAGTGAGTCGAGGCAGAACTATGGCTACACCTTC
CDR3: CAISESRQNYGYTF

size: NA
D: TRBD1
V: TRBV6-5
J: TRBJ2-7
DNA: TGTGCCAGCAGCTCGACAGGGGGAACTTACGAGCAGTACTTC
CDR3: CASSSTGGTYEQYF

size: NA
D: NA
V: TRBV11-2
J: TRBJ1-2
DNA: TGTGCCAGCAGCTCGCCACTAGAATATGGCTACACCTTC
CDR3: CASSSPLEYGYTF

size: NA
D: NA
V: TRBV2
J: TRBJ2-5
DNA: TGTGCCAGCAGTGACCTCCTGGAGACCCAGTACTTC
CDR3: CASSDLLETQYF

size: NA
D: NA
V: TRBV15
J: TRBJ1-5
DNA: TGTGCCACCAGCAGAGACCAGGGCACCGGGCCCCAGCATTTT
CDR3: CATSRDQGTGPQHF

size: NA
D: TRBD1
V: TRBV29-1
J: TRBJ2-6
DNA: TGCAGCGTTTGGGACAGGGTCTCTGGGGCCAACGTCCTGACTTTC
CDR3: CSVWDRVSGANVLTF

size: few
D: TRBD1
V: TRBV19
J: TRBJ2-2
DNA: TGTGCCGGACAGGTCCAGAACACCGGGGAGCTGTTTTTT
CDR3: CAGQVQNTGELFF

size: many
D: TRBD1
V: TRBV9
J: TRBJ1-4
DNA: TGTGCCAGCAGCGGGGCTCAGGGGGGAAAACTGTTTTTT
CDR3: CASSGAQGGKLFF

size: once
D: TRBD2
V: TRBV15
J: TRBJ2-3
DNA: TGTGCCACCAGCAGAGATTTACGGACTAGCGACACAGATACGCAGTATTTT
CDR3: CATSRDLRTSDTDTQYF

size: NA
D: TRBD2
V: TRBV29-1
J: TRBJ2-1
DNA: TGCAGCGTTGAAGGAAGCGGGAGGATTGGTGAGCAGTTCTTC
CDR3: CSVEGSGRIGEQFF

size: NA
D: NA
V: TRBV4-1
J: TRBJ2-5
DNA: TGCGCCAGCAGCCAAGTGAATAGCGGAATTAAAGAGACCCAGTACTTC
CDR3: CASSQVNSGIKETQYF

size: once
D: NA
V: TRBV14
J: TRBJ2-7
DNA: TGTGCCAGCAGCCAAGATCGATGGAATGAGCAGTACTTC
CDR3: CASSQDRWNEQYF

size: NA
D: NA
V: TRBV6-1
J: TRBJ2-3
DNA: TGTGCCGCCTCGTGGGCCAGCACAGATACGCAGTATTTT
CDR3: CAASWASTDTQYF

size: NA
D: NA
V: TRBV5-4
J: TRBJ1-2
DNA: TGTGCCAGCAGCTTGGGGGGAACGAACTATGGCTACACCTTC
CDR3: CASSLGGTNYGYTF

size: few
D: TRBD2
V: TRBV6-4
J: TRBJ2-1
DNA: TGTGCCAGCAGTGACGCGGGAGCAGTAGTTAATGAGCAGTTCTTC
CDR3: CASSDAGAVVNEQFF

size: NA
D: NA
V: TRBV30
J: TRBJ2-1
DNA: TGTGCCTGGAGTCTCGGGCTAAATGAGCAGTTCTTC
CDR3: CAWSLGLNEQFF

size: NA
D: NA
V: TRBV5-8
J: TRBJ1-2
DNA: TGTGCCAGCAGCTTGGCACAGGGCATAGGCTACACCTTC
CDR3: CASSLAQGIGYTF